These 19 T cell receptor beta chains originate from one sample sequenced in a study of shared clonotypes between healthy human individuals. TCRdb keeps only in-frame clones here, not all; method: immunoSEQ multiplex PCR. The sample lists around 550,000 clones; approximately 96% were seen once. The naive CD8 population came from CD45RO-negative cells selected for CCR7, without terminally differentiated effector memory CD45RA+ cells. The specimen sequenced was naive CD8+ T cells sorted from blood. All receptors come from a woman aged 25 to 39 in good health.

The chain combines TRBV7-9 with TRBJ2-3, with D tentatively TRBD2 (5 bases). The CDR3 consists of 13 residues. Trimming cost V 5 bases and J 6 bases, with 12 bases left between them. Germline-derived CDR1 and CDR2 are SEHNR and FQNEAQ (reference sequence). The CDR3, as DNA: TGTGCCAGCAGCGGAGGAGCGGTGGATACGCAGTATTTT. Translating gives CASSGGAVDTQYF.

The chain carries TRBV5-6 and TRBJ2-1; no clear D. CDR1 SGHDT and CDR2 YYEEEE come from the germline V gene. Trimming removed 4 bases at V and 0 bases at J, with 14 bases between. The CDR3 runs to 16 residues. The CDR3 bases are TGTGCCAGCAGCCCATGGAGAGCGAGCTCCTACAATGAGCAGTTCTTC. Its translation is CASSPWRASSYNEQFF. The full variable domain, with the rest looked up from reference TRBV5-6 and TRBJ2-1, is DAGVTQSPTHLIKTRGQQVTLRCSPKSGHDTVSWYQQALGQGPQFIFQYYEEEERQRGNFPDRFSGHQFPNYSSELNVNALLLGDSALYLCASSPWRASSYNEQFFGPGTRLTVL.

V gene TRBV9 combines with J gene TRBJ2-1, with 9 bases aligning to TRBD2. Germline lookup yields CDR1 SGDLS and CDR2 YYNGEE. The CDR3 is 14 residues long. V lost 4 bases to trimming and J lost 8 bases; unmatched junction nucleotides: 7. The CDR3 coding sequence is TGTGCCAGCAGCAACCTAGCGGGGAGGGATGAGCAGTTCTTC. This codes for CASSNLAGRDEQFF.

The chain links TRBV11-2 to TRBJ2-7; maybe TRBD2 (6 bases). V was cut by 1 base and J by 0 bases, with 16 bases left in between. Germline V gene data show CDR1 as SGHAT and CDR2 as FQNNGV. This CDR3 comprises 17 residues. Here the CDR3 reads CASSLGVGDGSSYEQYF. CDR3 nucleotide sequence: TGTGCCAGCAGCTTAGGGGTCGGGGACGGGAGCTCCTACGAGCAGTACTTC.

As regards this clone: Other DNA sequences from this sample encode an identical CDR3 as well. J is TRBJ2-1 and V is TRBV27, with 14 bases aligning to TRBD2. With V trimmed by 5 bases and J by 7 bases, 4 bases remained unmatched. Germline V gene data show CDR1 as MNHEY and CDR2 as SMNVEV (reference sequence). The CDR3 length is 15 residues. CDR3 region: CASSPGTSGRNEQFF. In DNA form, the CDR3 reads TGTGCCAGCAGTCCAGGGACTAGCGGGAGAAATGAGCAGTTCTTC.

The chain recombines TRBV28 with TRBJ2-7, with 7 nucleotides matching TRBD1. The CDR3 has 14 residues. V was pared by 8 bases and J by 3 bases, with 10 bases of the junction left unmatched. CDR1 is MDHEN and CDR2 is SYDVKM in the germline V gene. CDR3 sequence reads: CASQFIQGSYEQYF. The DNA for the CDR3 is TGTGCCAGCCAGTTTATACAGGGGAGCTACGAGCAGTACTTC.

The rearrangement uses TRBV7-2 and TRBJ1-1; D gene ambiguous. Germline V gives CDR1 SGHTA, CDR2 FQGNSA. The CDR3 loop spans 14 amino acids. V dropped 5 bases and J dropped 6 bases, with 16 bases sitting between them. The CDR3 sequence is CASSPFDAGAEAFF. In DNA, the CDR3 is TGTGCCAGCAGCCCCTTCGACGCGGGCGCTGAAGCTTTCTTT.

The gene calls are TRBV29-1 and TRBJ2-7, with 10 bases that match TRBD1. Germline CDR1 reads SQVTM; CDR2 reads ANQGSEA. CDR3 length equals 13 residues. V lost 5 bases to trimming and J lost 1 base; unmatched junction nucleotides: 2. CDR3 amino acids: CSVRQGASYEQYF. In nucleotides, the CDR3 is TGCAGCGTTAGACAGGGGGCTTCCTACGAGCAGTACTTC.

V and J are TRBV4-2 and TRBJ2-1; 11 nucleotides line up with TRBD2. The CDR3 has 18 residues. Losses at the gene ends were 2 bases for V and 10 bases for J; bases not matched to a gene: 16. Per the germline V gene, CDR1 is LGHNA and CDR2 is YNFKEQ. Written as DNA, the CDR3 is TGTGCCAGCAGCCAATCGGGACTAGCGGAACTCCCTAAGGGAGAGCAGTTCTTC. It specifies CASSQSGLAELPKGEQFF.

Points on this clone: At the DNA level, this CDR3 is encoded by other sequences in the same sample as well. V and J are TRBV19 and TRBJ2-7, with 12 nucleotides matching TRBD2. The CDR3 contains 14 residues. J gave up 3 bases and V 6 bases, and 3 bases lay outside the gene matches. Per the germline V gene, CDR1 is LNHDA and CDR2 is SQIVND (reference sequence). CDR3 protein: CASSPGLAGYEQYF. The CDR3 DNA follows: TGTGCCAGTAGCCCGGGACTAGCGGGCTACGAGCAGTACTTC.

About this clone: One end of the junction does not line up with germline, which may come from a read error. J is TRBJ1-1 and V is TRBV29-1; possible D gene TRBD1, 5 bases. Germline CDR1 and CDR2: SQVTM and ANQGSEA. The CDR3 loop spans 16 amino acids. Written as DNA, the CDR3 is TGCAGCGTTGAAGTTTTGGGGCAGGCCGTGAACGCTGAAGCTTTCTTT. Protein product: CSVEVLGQAVNAEAFF.

The rearrangement joins TRBV29-1 to TRBJ2-2, with D unclear. Trimming pared 0 bases from V and 4 bases from J, leaving 3 bases between. CDR1 is SQVTM and CDR2 is ANQGSEA in the germline V gene. The CDR3 runs to 12 residues. CDR3 amino acids: CSVEERTGELFF. The CDR3 nucleotides read TGCAGCGTTGAAGAACGCACCGGGGAGCTGTTTTTT.

V and J are TRBV27 and TRBJ2-1; 11 bases are a match to TRBD2. The CDR3 totals 16 residues. Germline CDR1 is MNHEY and CDR2 is SMNVEV (reference sequence). V trimming: 3 bases; J trimming: 6 bases; junction bases outside the gene matches: 7. DNA of the CDR3: TGTGCCAGCAGTTTGGTAGGGACTAGCGGAATCAATGAGCAGTTCTTC. Its translation: CASSLVGTSGINEQFF.

V usage is TRBV19 and J usage is TRBJ2-5; 12 positions agree with TRBD2. CDR3 length: 18 residues. Germline-derived CDR1 and CDR2 are LNHDA and SQIVND (reference sequence). The V gene end was trimmed by 1 base and the J gene end by 0 bases; junction bases not matched to a gene: 6. The CDR3 DNA follows: TGTGCCAGTAGTATAGGGACTAGCGGGATCCCGTACCAAGAGACCCAGTACTTC. Translation gives CASSIGTSGIPYQETQYF.

The sample holds one count of this clone. V gene TRBV9 combines with J gene TRBJ2-2; unclear D gene. Germline V CDR1 and CDR2: SGDLS, YYNGEE. V lost 6 bases and J lost 4, with 7 bases in between. The CDR3 contains 12 residues. This chain's CDR3 is CASTPPTGELFF. The CDR3 DNA sequence: TGTGCCAGCACCCCTCCCACCGGGGAGCTGTTTTTT.

The rearrangement links TRBV10-3 to TRBJ2-3, with a tentative D call TRBD2 (5 bases). The CDR3 is 16 residues long. Trimming pared 4 bases from V and 0 bases from J, leaving 14 bases between. Germline V CDR1 and CDR2: ENHRY, SYGVKD. The CDR3 bases are TGTGCCATCAGTGGGATCACGGGAAGGAGCACAGATACGCAGTATTTT. The encoded protein is CAISGITGRSTDTQYF.

The table lists this clone with a count of one. The chain links TRBV11-3 to TRBJ2-1; D tentatively fits TRBD1 or TRBD2 (5 bases each). Deletions cut 1 base from V and 4 bases from J, with 20 bases between. This CDR3 contains 18 residues. From germline, CDR1 is SGHNT and CDR2 YENEEA. CDR3 DNA sequence: TGTGCCAGCAGCTTAGGCGATCGGGGCCCCTCCCCGTACAATGAGCAGTTCTTC. Translated: CASSLGDRGPSPYNEQFF.

The chain recombines TRBV7-9 with TRBJ1-1, with TRBD1 matching over 11 bases. With V trimmed by 5 bases and J by 1 base, 3 bases remained unmatched. CDR1 is SEHNR, CDR2 FQNEAQ, per germline (reference sequence). CDR3 size: 15 residues. The CDR3 spells CASSAGQGANTEAFF. The CDR3 DNA is TGTGCCAGCAGCGCCGGACAGGGGGCGAACACTGAAGCTTTCTTT.

This sequence joins TRBV25-1 and TRBJ2-1; D possibly corresponds to TRBD2 (5 bases). The germline V and J ends were trimmed by 5 bases and 9 bases, with 14 bases remaining between them. This CDR3 spans 13 amino acids. From germline, CDR1 is MGHDK and CDR2 SYGVNS. CDR3 residues: CASSWSGFFEQFF. In DNA, the CDR3 is TGTGCCAGCAGTTGGAGCGGCTTTTTTGAGCAGTTCTTC.